This T cell receptor beta chain emerged from a study of human T cells and chemical hapten exposure. Study as a whole: Sensitizing treatment utilized 2% DPC over a 2 cm by 2 cm portion of upper inner arm skin.

TCRdb called the RACE reads again in MiXCR, with one record for every CDR3 protein. This table holds approximately 100,000 distinct CDR3 sequences, 11% found once. General study points: Relative to control repertoires, expanded TCRs gave rise to significantly more large CDR3 similarity clusters.

Time point defined: patch test 1, 2 weeks after DPC sensitization. Treatment specified: therapeutic diphenylcyclopropenone sensitization with weekly scalp DPC. Per germline, CDR1 MNHEY and CDR2 SMNVEV (reference sequence). The CDR3 sequence is 13 residues long. V was trimmed by 3 bases and J by 14 bases, leaving 17 bases between them. In the case of this clonotype: The antigen is unknown.

The sample in question was whole blood, obtained in connection with sensitization to the hapten diphenylcyclopropenone (DPC). The chain employs TRBV27 and TRBJ2-1; no reliable D call. This TCR was sampled from a woman aged 40 to 49 with alopecia areata. Some clones in this sample may be carry-over from other donors' samples. The DNA for the CDR3 is TGTGCCAGCAGTTTGGAAGGCTATCCGGTGGAGTTCTTC. Amino acids: CASSLEGYPVEFF.